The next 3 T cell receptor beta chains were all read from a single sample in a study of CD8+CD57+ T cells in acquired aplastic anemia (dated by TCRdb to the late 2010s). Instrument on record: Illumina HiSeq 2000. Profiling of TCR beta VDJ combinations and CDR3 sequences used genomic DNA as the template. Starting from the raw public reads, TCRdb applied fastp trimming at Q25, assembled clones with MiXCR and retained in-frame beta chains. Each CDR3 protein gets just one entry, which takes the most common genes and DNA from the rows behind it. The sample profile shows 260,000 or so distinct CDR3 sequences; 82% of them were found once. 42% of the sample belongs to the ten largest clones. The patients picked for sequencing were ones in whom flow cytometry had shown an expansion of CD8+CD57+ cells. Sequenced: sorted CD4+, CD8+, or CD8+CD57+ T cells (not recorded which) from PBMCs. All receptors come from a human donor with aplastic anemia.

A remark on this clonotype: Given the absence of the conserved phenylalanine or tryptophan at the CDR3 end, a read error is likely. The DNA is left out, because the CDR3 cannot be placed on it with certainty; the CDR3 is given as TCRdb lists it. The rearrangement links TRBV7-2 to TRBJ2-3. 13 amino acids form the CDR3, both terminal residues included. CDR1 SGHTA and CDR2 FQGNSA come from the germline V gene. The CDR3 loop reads CASSLDIGIAGYT.

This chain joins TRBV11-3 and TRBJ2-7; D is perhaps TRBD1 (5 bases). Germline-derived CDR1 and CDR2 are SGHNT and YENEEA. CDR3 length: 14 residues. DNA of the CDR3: TGTGCCAGCAGCGTAGATGTGACAGCCTACGAGCAGTACGTC. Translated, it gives CASSVDVTAYEQYV.

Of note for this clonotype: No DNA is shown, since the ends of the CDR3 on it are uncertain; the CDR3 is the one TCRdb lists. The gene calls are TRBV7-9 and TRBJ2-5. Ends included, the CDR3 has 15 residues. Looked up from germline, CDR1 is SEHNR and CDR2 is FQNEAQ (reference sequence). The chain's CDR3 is CASSFTSATSSSSYF.